This section outlines one T cell receptor beta chain sequence together with its context. The source of the sample is a study of CD8+ T cells in alopecia areata. Reverse transcription of extracted RNA yielded cDNA, which provided the sequencing template. Libraries were prepared by immunoSEQ multiplex PCR; TCRdb keeps only in-frame clonotypes and omits some of them. The sample holds 42,000 or so clones, around nine tenths seen once. With 1 base clipped from V and 2 bases from J, the junction kept 10 bases outside the gene matches. Germline CDR1 and CDR2: MNHEY and SMNVEV (reference sequence). The CDR3 runs 17 residues. Indicated treatment: oral pan-JAK inhibitor, 5-10 mg twice daily.

The sequenced sample was CD8+ T cells sorted from blood, obtained at week 24, from a patient treated with tofacitinib. This receptor was obtained from a human donor with alopecia areata. The chain recombines TRBV27 with TRBJ2-7; the match to TRBD2 covers 8 bases. CDR3 residues: CASSLLTSVGVAYEQYF. DNA of the CDR3: TGTGCCAGCAGTTTATTGACTAGCGTTGGAGTGGCCTACGAGCAGTACTTC.